The rows below give T cell receptor beta chains drawn from one sample of a study of shared clonotypes between healthy human individuals. Assay used: immunoSEQ multiplex PCR; TCRdb lists only in-frame clones, some missing. The sample lists around 940,000 clones, 70% to 85% seen once, with about 1.5% in the top ten. Material for sequencing was memory CD4+ T cells sorted from blood. These receptor sequences come from a man younger than 35 in good health. Each CDR3 is given with its conserved first and last residue. A D gene is named only where the DNA matches it firmly. Clone size appears in some rows only: once, few, many, or a class for an expanded clone.

v_call	j_call	clone_size	d_call	cdr3_aa	cdr3_nt
TRBV30	TRBJ1-5	-	-	CAWSPGEGWQPQHF	TGTGCCTGGAGTCCCGGTGAGGGTTGGCAGCCCCAGCATTTT
TRBV7-7	TRBJ2-3	-	TRBD2	CASSPGTSGGAADTQYF	TGTGCTAGCAGCCCCGGGACTAGCGGGGGGGCGGCAGATACGCAGTATTTT
TRBV20-1	TRBJ1-5	-	-	CSATGQPQHF	TGCAGTGCTACTGGGCAGCCCCAGCATTTT
TRBV6-1	TRBJ2-2	-	-	CASSDRLGTGELFF	TGTGCCAGCAGTGACAGGTTGGGCACCGGGGAGCTGTTTTTT
TRBV18	TRBJ2-3	-	TRBD2	CASSLGRLAGGPSDTQYF	TGTGCCAGCTCACTCGGAAGACTAGCGGGAGGGCCATCAGATACGCAGTATTTT
TRBV18	TRBJ2-7	-	TRBD2	CASSLAGGNEQYF	TGTGCCAGCTCACTAGCGGGGGGGAACGAGCAGTACTTC
TRBV19	TRBJ1-3	few	-	CASTLGGSGNTIYF	TGTGCCAGTACCCTCGGGGGATCGGGAAACACCATATATTTT
TRBV7-2	TRBJ1-6	-	-	CASISHLGQFNSPLHF	TGTGCCAGCATCTCCCACCTAGGACAGTTTAATTCACCCCTCCACTTT
TRBV10-1	TRBJ2-5	-	TRBD2	CASRSGLAGGPGKTQYF	TGCGCCAGCAGGTCCGGGCTAGCGGGAGGGCCTGGTAAGACCCAGTACTTC
TRBV25-1	TRBJ1-1	-	TRBD1	CASSYRDRVSEAFF	TGTGCCAGCAGTTACCGGGACAGGGTCTCTGAAGCTTTCTTT
TRBV29-1	TRBJ1-2	few	-	CSVEAGQVGGYTF	TGCAGCGTTGAAGCGGGTCAGGTTGGTGGCTACACCTTC
TRBV25-1	TRBJ2-3	-	-	CASSESIGKGVADTQYF	TGTGCCAGCAGTGAGTCCATAGGCAAGGGTGTCGCAGATACGCAGTATTTT
TRBV19	TRBJ2-2	-	-	CASSIAELNTGELFF	TGTGCCAGTAGTATAGCAGAGCTGAACACCGGGGAGCTGTTTTTT
TRBV6-6	TRBJ1-1	-	-	CASSYESGNTEAFF	TGTGCCAGCAGTTACGAATCAGGGAACACTGAAGCTTTCTTT
TRBV2	TRBJ2-1	-	TRBD2	CARDLAELSSYNEQFF	TGTGCCAGGGACCTAGCGGAGTTAAGCTCCTACAATGAGCAGTTCTTC
TRBV7-2	TRBJ1-6	once	-	CASSPIPTEGLSPLHF	TGTGCCAGCAGCCCCATCCCTACCGAGGGGCTTTCACCCCTCCACTTT
TRBV4-1	TRBJ2-3	once	TRBD2	CASSQTFSGSGTDTQYF	TGCGCCAGCAGCCAAACCTTTAGCGGGAGTGGCACAGATACGCAGTATTTT
TRBV6-5	TRBJ2-2	-	-	CASSYSKRATGELFF	TGTGCCAGCAGTTACTCGAAAAGGGCCACCGGGGAGCTGTTTTTT
TRBV7-8	TRBJ2-6	-	-	CASSLTRSSGANVLTF	TGTGCCAGCAGTCTTACTAGGAGTTCTGGGGCCAACGTCCTGACTTTC
TRBV9	TRBJ2-1	-	TRBD1	CASSVGQGVGREQFF	TGTGCCAGCAGCGTAGGGCAGGGGGTGGGTCGCGAGCAGTTCTTC
TRBV7-2	TRBJ2-3	few	TRBD2	CASTYRGGDRDTQYF	TGTGCCAGCACCTACCGGGGAGGGGATAGAGATACGCAGTATTTT
TRBV7-8	TRBJ1-4	-	TRBD1	CASSLGTGREKLFF	TGTGCCAGCAGCCTCGGGACAGGGAGAGAAAAACTGTTTTTT
TRBV7-2	TRBJ2-2	few	TRBD2	CASSSISGQTGELFF	TGTGCCAGCAGCTCCATTAGCGGGCAAACCGGGGAGCTGTTTTTT
TRBV5-6	TRBJ1-5	once	TRBD1	CASSLRQGQNQPQHF	TGTGCCAGCAGCTTAAGACAGGGCCAAAATCAGCCCCAGCATTTT
TRBV30	TRBJ2-7	-	-	CAWSRTTSSYEQYF	TGTGCCTGGAGTAGGACTACGAGCTCCTACGAGCAGTACTTC